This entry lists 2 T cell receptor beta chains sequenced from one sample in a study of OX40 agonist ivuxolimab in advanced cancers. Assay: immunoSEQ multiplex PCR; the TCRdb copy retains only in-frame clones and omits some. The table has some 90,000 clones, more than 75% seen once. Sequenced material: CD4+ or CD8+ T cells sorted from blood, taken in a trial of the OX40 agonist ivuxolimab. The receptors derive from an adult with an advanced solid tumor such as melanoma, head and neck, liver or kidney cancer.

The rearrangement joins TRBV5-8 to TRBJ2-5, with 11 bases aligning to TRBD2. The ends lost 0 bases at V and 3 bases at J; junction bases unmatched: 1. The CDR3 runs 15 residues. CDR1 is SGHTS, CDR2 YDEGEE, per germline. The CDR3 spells CASSLAGLAEETQYF. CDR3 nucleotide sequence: TGTGCCAGCAGCTTGGCGGGACTAGCGGAAGAGACCCAGTACTTC. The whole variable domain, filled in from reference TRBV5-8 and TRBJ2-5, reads EAGVTQSPTHLIKTRGQQATLRCSPISGHTSVYWYQQALGLGLQFLLWYDEGEERNRGNFPPRFSGRQFPNYSSELNVNALELEDSALYLCASSLAGLAEETQYFGPGTRLLVL.

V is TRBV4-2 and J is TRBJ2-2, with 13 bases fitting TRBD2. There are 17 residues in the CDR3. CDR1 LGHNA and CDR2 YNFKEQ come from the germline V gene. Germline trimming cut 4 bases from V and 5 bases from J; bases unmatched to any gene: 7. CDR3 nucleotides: TGTGCCAGCAGCCCCGGACTAGCGGGAGCTGGAACCGGGGAGCTGTTTTTT. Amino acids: CASSPGLAGAGTGELFF.